This T cell receptor (beta chain) was captured in a study of shared clonotypes between healthy human individuals (dated by TCRdb to about 2020). Regarding the complete study: The cohort included a few men and a couple of women between 18 and 49 years of age. Per donor, three plates each were used for CD4 naive and CD4 memory, two for CD8 naive, and one for CD8 memory. Blood TCR repertoires of about 5 healthy adults were deeply sequenced to estimate repertoire size and the extent of clonotype sharing between individuals. To increase sequencing depth and limit assay-specific biases, different laboratories used diverse techniques to prepare libraries and sequence TCR repertoires. Each donor's leukapheresis produced roughly between about 0.8 and 8.9 billion PBMCs.

Using the deep immunoSEQ assay, TCR CDR3 regions were amplified from genomic DNA by multiplex PCR. Extracted genomic DNA from each cell subset was spread evenly across all wells of several immunoSEQ 96-well plates, with each plate serving as a replicate. For sorted subsets, each replicate PCR was loaded with approximately 200 ng genomic DNA, equivalent to about 30,000 T cell genomes. Purified libraries were quantified with a Qubit 3.0 fluorometer, sized on a Bioanalyzer 2100, and re-quantified with the KAPA Library Quantification kit. A separate single-read 150-cycle Illumina NextSeq 550 flow cell was used to sequence each immunoSEQ 96-well plate. For the original study's pipeline: Because the immunoSEQ output held only junctional sequences and lacked quality scores, the filtering could not match the filtering applied to full-length reads. To assign V/J genes and CDR3, sequences were annotated using PyIR, a Python wrapper for IgBLAST v1.9, with IMGT germline references. Any read was removed if the V/J assignment was weak (E-value above 1e-6), the CDR3 was missing, or the read contained stop codons, out-of-frame junctions, or ambiguous translated residues. A V3J clonotype was defined by an identical inferred V gene, J gene, and CDR3 amino acid sequence. Percentage overlap between repertoires was computed as shared unique clonotypes divided by the size of the smaller repertoire. RTK rarefaction, the Chao1 estimator, and Recon v2.1 estimates of unobserved clonotypes were used to assess repertoire richness. For all TCRbeta clonotypes obtained by the gDNA method from a handful of donors, generation probabilities were computed with OLGA. Imported from immuneACCESS, the table was reduced by TCRdb to in-frame sequences with V and J called. These copies leave out some clones; in studies compared against another copy, an unresolved V gene accounts for under half, and the cause of the remainder is not known. The DNA gave D and trimming, while V, J and clone size come from that table. For this sample there are a few hundred thousand clones; 73% appear just once. The leading ten clones occupy roughly 10% of the sample.

On the study overall, not on this receptor specifically: Naive subsets generally had larger estimated clonotype richness than memory subsets. Compared with non-shared clonotypes, clonotypes shared by all four sorted-subset donors had higher generation probabilities. Even with the large sequencing depth, rarefaction of the sorted-subset datasets indicated that sequencing was incomplete. The small number of donors limited the genetic and exposure-history diversity represented. Roughly 5.2% of naive CD4, more than 3% of naive CD8, 2.3% of memory CD4, and approximately 0.4% of memory CD8 clonotypes were shared across a handful of donors. Sampling was limited to blood, and TCR repertoires in tissue likely differ from TCR repertoires in blood. Based on pairwise subsampling, the degree of clonotype sharing among donors was expected to be affected by sequencing depth.

The CDR3 goes from the cysteine to the phenylalanine over 14 residues. Here the CDR3 DNA is all that survives: 42 bases in frame from base 1. Trimming accounts for 6 bases at V and 3 bases at J, while the number of junction bases matched to no gene is 2. Via the germline V gene, CDR1 is MNHEY and CDR2 SVGAGI. Donors were healthy HIV-negative adults with no recently reported acute infections or vaccinations. Every donor was a Caucasian adult living in Nashville, Tennessee, USA. Magnetic negative selection was used to enrich CD4+ T cells, after which naive cells were positively selected on CD45RA and the negative fraction became the memory subset. Blood was obtained by leukapheresis, after which PBMCs were separated by Ficoll-Histopaque density gradient centrifugation and cryopreserved in liquid nitrogen vapor phase. Analytical flow cytometry was used to check the purity and quantity of every magnetically sorted T cell population. Each sorted fraction had its genomic DNA isolated and then quantified by UV absorbance on a Nanodrop 2000c.

A word on this clone: There is no known antigen for this receptor. Base-call qualities are not available, and no considerably larger clone is one nucleotide away.

The sequencing sample was made of memory CD4+ T cells sorted from blood. The cell subset or site label on this specimen signifies: CD45RA-negative fraction. The rearrangement joined TRBV6-5 to TRBJ2-5; 12 central bases correspond to TRBD2. The sequence was collected from a young man in good health. The CDR3 here reads CASSRLAGEETQYF. The sequenced DNA: TGTGCCAGCAGCCGACTAGCGGGAGAAGAGACCCAGTACTTC.